The 30 T cell receptor beta chains below come from one sample, sequenced in a study of blood T cell repertoires in COVID-19. Sequenced by immunoSEQ multiplex PCR; TCRdb stores in-frame clones only, minus some. The sample includes nearly 110,000 clones, 71% of them seen just once. Sequenced: peripheral blood. These receptor sequences come from a human donor with acute or convalescent COVID-19. The donor label of this sample is uncertain.

The chain links TRBV6-6 to TRBJ1-6; perhaps TRBD1 as D (6 bases). The CDR3 extends over 15 amino acids. Germline CDR1 and CDR2: MNHNY and SVGAGI (reference sequence). V lost 6 bases, J lost 7 bases, and 16 bases lay in between. The CDR3, as DNA: TGTGCCAGCAGGGGATCAGGGGACGCCAATTCACCCCTCCACTTT. This translates into CASRGSGDANSPLHF.

The chain combines TRBV25-1 with TRBJ2-5; perhaps TRBD2 as D (5 bases). Germline CDR1 MGHDK, CDR2 SYGVNS. The CDR3 spans 12 residues. V was trimmed by 9 bases and J by 3 bases, leaving 11 bases between them. CDR3 DNA: TGTGCCAGTGCGGGCGTCGAAGAGACCCAGTACTTC. It translates to CASAGVEETQYF.

The chain carries TRBV30 and TRBJ2-7; 10 bases agree with TRBD2. V lost 2 bases and J lost 4; bases outside the gene matches: 8. The germline V gene has CDR1 GTSNPN and CDR2 SVGIG (reference sequence). The CDR3 extends over 15 amino acids. For the CDR3, the DNA is TGTGCCTGGAGTAGGGGGCTAGCGGGGGATTACGAGCAGTACTTC. Its translation is CAWSRGLAGDYEQYF.

This chain uses TRBV2 with TRBJ1-3; D not resolved. This CDR3 is 15 amino acids long. Trimming removed 5 bases at V and 0 bases at J, with 11 bases between. The V gene's germline CDR1 is SNHLY and CDR2 FYNNEI. The CDR3 spells CASSTQVFSGNTIYF. In DNA form, the CDR3 reads TGTGCCAGCAGTACCCAGGTTTTCTCTGGAAACACCATATATTTT.

In this sample, this clone turned up a few times. The rearrangement uses TRBV3-1 (or the pseudogene TRBV3-2) and TRBJ1-1; 8 bases line up with TRBD1. The CDR3 runs to 16 residues. From germline, CDR1 is LGHDT and CDR2 YNNKEL (reference sequence). V shed 0 bases and J 2 bases; nucleotides not matched to a gene: 5. In nucleotides, the CDR3 is TGTGCCAGCAGCCAAGACCACGACAGGGGCAACACTGAAGCTTTCTTT. Amino acid sequence: CASSQDHDRGNTEAFF.

The rearrangement joins TRBV5-6 to TRBJ2-7; D not resolved. The CDR3 has 14 residues. V was cut by 0 bases and J by 5 bases, with 12 bases left in between. CDR1 and CDR2 from the germline V gene are SGHDT and YYEEEE. The CDR3 region has the DNA TGTGCCAGCAGCTTGGGCATCGCGGTACACGAGCAGTACTTC. Its translation: CASSLGIAVHEQYF.

The genes are TRBV5-1 and TRBJ1-5; TRBD1 is a possible D gene (6 bases). Trimming left V 3 bases short and J 6 bases short, with 16 bases between. There are 15 residues in the CDR3. Germline loops: CDR1 SGHRS, CDR2 YFSETQ. DNA of the CDR3: TGCGCCAGCAGCTGGGGGTGGGGCAGGGGTCAGCCCCAGCATTTT. Translating gives CASSWGWGRGQPQHF. Complete variable domain (other parts from reference TRBV5-1 and TRBJ1-5): KAGVTQTPRYLIKTRGQQVTLSCSPISGHRSVSWYQQTPGQGLQFLFEYFSETQRNKGNFPGRFSGRQFSNSRSEMNVSTLELGDSALYLCASSWGWGRGQPQHFGDGTRLSIL.

V gene TRBV6-1 combines with J gene TRBJ1-3, with 8 bases matching TRBD1. V was pared by 2 bases and J by 2 bases, with 14 bases of the junction left unmatched. The germline V gene has CDR1 MNHNS and CDR2 SASEGT. The CDR3 totals 19 residues. The CDR3 DNA follows: TGTGCCAGCAGTGAACGTCGGATCAGGGGGCTAACTCCTGGAAACACCATATATTTT. Its translation: CASSERRIRGLTPGNTIYF.

The chain employs TRBV28 and TRBJ2-3, with D maybe TRBD2 (7 bases). The CDR3 extends over 15 amino acids. Germline lookup yields CDR1 MDHEN and CDR2 SYDVKM. V was cut by 3 bases and J by 6 bases, with 16 bases left in between. The CDR3 is CASSLGIGGADTQYF. Here the CDR3 DNA reads TGTGCCAGCAGTTTGGGGATTGGGGGGGCGGATACGCAGTATTTT.

The rearrangement uses TRBV6-5 and TRBJ1-6; no clear D. This CDR3 comprises 12 residues. Trimming stripped 5 bases from V and 16 bases from J, with 15 bases between. Looked up from germline, CDR1 is MNHEY and CDR2 is SVGAGI. The CDR3 DNA follows: TGTGCCAGCAGTCCCAGAGGAGCCCGGCTCCACTTT. Its protein is CASSPRGARLHF.

The rearrangement joins TRBV6-5 to TRBJ1-1, with a weak D call TRBD1 (6 bases). The germline V and J ends were trimmed by 6 bases and 4 bases, with 12 bases remaining between them. Germline CDR1 is MNHEY and CDR2 is SVGAGI. The CDR3 length is 13 residues. The CDR3 loop is CASSATGLTEAFF. The CDR3 region has the DNA TGTGCCAGCAGCGCTACAGGGCTCACTGAAGCTTTCTTT.

The chain joins TRBV5-1 to TRBJ2-6; D not resolved. The ends were cut back, 3 bases at V and 4 bases at J, with 11 bases in the middle. The CDR3 has 15 amino acids. The germline V gene encodes CDR1 SGHRS and CDR2 YFSETQ. CDR3 in amino acids: CASSSEATGANVLTF. DNA for the CDR3: TGCGCCAGCAGCTCCGAGGCTACCGGGGCCAACGTCCTGACTTTC. Filled out from reference TRBV5-1 and TRBJ2-6, the complete variable domain reads KAGVTQTPRYLIKTRGQQVTLSCSPISGHRSVSWYQQTPGQGLQFLFEYFSETQRNKGNFPGRFSGRQFSNSRSEMNVSTLELGDSALYLCASSSEATGANVLTFGAGSRLTVL.

This clone occurred once. CDR3 DNA sequence: TGTGCCACCAGTGATGCAGGGGTGGGAGATACGCAGTATTTT. It codes for CATSDAGVGDTQYF. J is TRBJ2-3 and V is TRBV24-1; weak D call: TRBD1 (6 bases). Trimming removed 3 bases at V and 5 bases at J, with 11 bases between. In germline, CDR1 is KGHDR, CDR2 SFDVKD. CDR3 length: 14 amino acids.

The J gene is TRBJ2-1, the V gene TRBV29-1; D call uncertain. Trimming stripped 8 bases from V and 5 bases from J, with 19 bases between. Germline V gene lookup returns CDR1 SQVTM and CDR2 ANQGSEA. The CDR3 is 14 residues long. The CDR3 protein is CSTTPTGLDNEQFF. For the CDR3, the DNA is TGCAGCACTACTCCGACGGGTCTAGACAATGAGCAGTTCTTC.

This clone occurred once. This sequence joins TRBV5-1 and TRBJ1-2; 9 bases are shared with TRBD1. CDR1 and CDR2 from the germline V gene are SGHRS and YFSETQ. The CDR3 spans 13 residues. J lost 8 bases, V lost 4 bases, and 6 bases had no gene match. CDR3 sequence (DNA): TGCGCCAGCAGCACAGGGGGCAGAGTAGGCTACACCTTC. It encodes CASSTGGRVGYTF.

The chain combines TRBV19 with TRBJ1-4; D is unclear. The CDR3 contains 15 residues. Trimming pared 5 bases from V and 8 bases from J, leaving 18 bases between. Germline CDR1 reads LNHDA; CDR2 reads SQIVND (reference sequence). CDR3 nucleotide sequence: TGTGCCAGTAGTTTTGTAGGCAGGCTCTCGGAAAAACTGTTTTTT. It specifies CASSFVGRLSEKLFF.

This clone was seen just once. V is TRBV24-1 and J is TRBJ2-5; 11 bases agree with TRBD2. Germline trimming cut 5 bases from V and 7 bases from J; bases unmatched to any gene: 2. CDR3 length: 13 amino acids. CDR1 and CDR2 from the germline V gene are KGHDR and SFDVKD. The CDR3 loop reads CATSVTSGGTQYF. CDR3 coding DNA: TGTGCCACCAGTGTAACTAGCGGGGGGACCCAGTACTTC.

V usage is TRBV28 and J usage is TRBJ2-4; D call uncertain. Germline CDR1 MDHEN, CDR2 SYDVKM. The germline V and J ends were trimmed by 1 base and 0 bases, with 10 bases remaining between them. CDR3 size: 16 residues. The CDR3 bases are TGTGCCAGCAGTTTATTAGGAGTTTTAGCCAAAAACATTCAGTACTTC. Its protein product is CASSLLGVLAKNIQYF.

This rearrangement joins TRBV4-1 to TRBJ1-2; possibly TRBD1 for D (6 bases). V was pared by 0 bases and J by 8 bases, with 16 bases between. The CDR3 loop spans 15 amino acids. Germline V lookup: CDR1 MGHRA, CDR2 YSYEKL. The CDR3 region is CASSQDRQGPGGYTF. The CDR3 DNA follows: TGCGCCAGCAGCCAAGATAGGCAGGGGCCAGGAGGCTACACCTTC.

The chain joins TRBV15 to TRBJ2-6, with D possibly matching TRBD2 (5 bases). CDR3 length: 16 residues. With 5 bases removed from V and 4 bases from J, the gap between germline ends came to 15 bases. Germline V gives CDR1 LNHNV, CDR2 YYDKDF (reference sequence). The CDR3 region is CATSERATGGANVLTF. The CDR3 nucleotides read TGTGCCACCAGCGAGAGGGCGACCGGCGGGGCCAACGTCCTGACTTTC.

J is TRBJ2-3 and V is TRBV24-1; possible D gene TRBD2, 5 bases. Trimming took 12 bases from V and 1 from J, leaving 13 bases between them. The CDR3 sequence is 13 residues long. The germline gives CDR1 KGHDR, CDR2 SFDVKD. The CDR3 loop reads CASAGRRTDTQYF. The CDR3 DNA sequence: TGTGCCTCGGCGGGCAGGCGCACAGATACGCAGTATTTT.

This chain connects TRBV6-2 or TRBV6-3 to TRBJ2-7, with D perhaps TRBD2 (6 bases). CDR1 and CDR2 from the germline V gene are MNHEY and SVGEGT. The CDR3 contains 14 residues. Deletions cut 6 bases from V and 2 bases from J, with 14 bases between. CDR3: CASSGVSGAYEQYV. The CDR3 nucleotides are TGTGCCAGCAGCGGGGTTTCGGGGGCCTACGAGCAGTACGTC.

This clone was seen a handful of times. CDR3 nucleotides: TGTGCCAGCAGCCCCGGGACAGGGGTATACGAGCAGTACTTC. This encodes CASSPGTGVYEQYF. The chain uses TRBV9 and TRBJ2-7; TRBD1 agrees at 10 bases. The J segment lost 4 bases and the V segment lost 4 bases, leaving 5 bases of the junction unmatched. CDR1 is SGDLS, CDR2 YYNGEE, per germline. The CDR3 is 14 residues long.

The rearrangement joins TRBV7-8 to TRBJ1-1; TRBD1 agrees at 9 bases. The CDR3 sequence is 16 residues long. From germline, CDR1 is SGHVS and CDR2 FQNEAQ. The V gene end was trimmed by 5 bases and the J gene end by 5 bases; junction bases not matched to a gene: 12. CDR3 amino acids: CASSRRSLTGGTEAFF. The CDR3 region has the DNA TGTGCCAGCAGCCGCCGTTCCCTGACAGGGGGGACTGAAGCTTTCTTT.

This clone was detected only a few times. The chain carries TRBV6-1 and TRBJ1-1, with D hard to call. Trimming pared 3 bases from V and 1 base from J, leaving 12 bases between. The CDR3 extends over 15 amino acids. Germline CDR1 MNHNS, CDR2 SASEGT. CDR3: CASSDILYGNTEAFF. The CDR3 DNA reads TGTGCCAGCAGTGATATCCTATACGGGAACACTGAAGCTTTCTTT.

The rearrangement joins TRBV24-1 to TRBJ2-1; a weak D match, TRBD2 (5 bases). Germline V CDR1 and CDR2: KGHDR, SFDVKD. There are 15 residues in the CDR3. The germline V and J ends were trimmed by 5 bases and 0 bases, with 10 bases remaining between them. In DNA, the CDR3 is TGTGCCACCAGTGGAGGGCACAGCTCCTACAATGAGCAGTTCTTC. Its protein product is CATSGGHSSYNEQFF.

V is TRBV14 and J is TRBJ1-3, with D maybe TRBD1 (6 bases). The CDR3 has 14 residues. V was trimmed by 1 base and J by 5 bases, leaving 9 bases between them. Germline CDR1 SGHDN, CDR2 FVKESK. This CDR3 reads CASSQGGQRNTIYF. CDR3 bases: TGTGCCAGCAGCCAAGGGGGGCAGAGAAACACCATATATTTT.

The chain joins TRBV5-6 to TRBJ1-2; tentatively, D is TRBD1 (6 bases). V lost 2 bases and J 5 bases, leaving 10 bases between the germline ends. Germline V lookup: CDR1 SGHDT, CDR2 YYEEEE. The CDR3 runs 13 residues. CDR3 amino acids: CASSFRQAYGYTF. The CDR3 nucleotides read TGTGCCAGCAGCTTCAGACAGGCTTATGGCTACACCTTC. Combining the CDR3 with reference TRBV5-6 and TRBJ1-2 gives the whole variable domain DAGVTQSPTHLIKTRGQQVTLRCSPKSGHDTVSWYQQALGQGPQFIFQYYEEEERQRGNFPDRFSGHQFPNYSSELNVNALLLGDSALYLCASSFRQAYGYTFGSGTRLTVV.

The V call is TRBV18, the J call TRBJ2-1, with D possibly matching TRBD1 (5 bases). Deletions cut 2 bases from V and 5 bases from J, with 10 bases between. The CDR3 length is 14 residues. CDR1 and CDR2 (germline): KGHSH, LQKENI. CDR3 nucleotide sequence: TGTGCCAGCTCACCATCTCAGGGAAACAATGAGCAGTTCTTC. This codes for CASSPSQGNNEQFF.

This clone came up a few times. V gene TRBV18 combines with J gene TRBJ1-3; TRBD1 matches at 7 bases. This CDR3 spans 15 amino acids. V was clipped by 0 bases and J by 2 bases; unmatched bases: 1. Per germline, CDR1 KGHSH and CDR2 LQKENI. The CDR3 DNA is TGTGCCAGCTCACCACCGACAGGGCCTGGAAACACCATATATTTT. This codes for CASSPPTGPGNTIYF.